This T cell receptor (beta chain) was retrieved from a study of a mutant IDH1 vaccine in newly diagnosed glioma. Overall study: Mean patient age was around 40 years; around 60% were male and around 40% female. It was radiotherapy, temozolomide, or both that patients received previously, with most receiving both.

The CDR3 consists of 11 residues. V was clipped by 6 bases and J by 9 bases, with 12 bases between them. Germline loops: CDR1 SQVTM, CDR2 ANQGSEA. Only in-frame clones appear in the TCRdb table, and some are missing; sequencing was by immunoSEQ multiplex PCR. The sample comprises about 88,000 clones, roughly 80% of which are singletons, and about 5.1% rests with the top ten. Points on this clone: The target antigen is unknown.

Regarding time point: baseline, week 1 (first vaccination visit). Treatment reported: pre-vaccination baseline after standard-of-care therapy. Study-level points and caveats: The authors found pseudoprogression apparently unrelated to changes in top peripheral T cell clonotypes.

Sequencing was performed on PBMCs, taken from a glioma patient treated with radiotherapy, temozolomide or both. This chain connects TRBV29-1 to TRBJ2-1, with D tentatively TRBD1 or TRBD2 (6 bases each). The origin of this receptor is a man aged 35-49 years with glioma. Some clones in this sample may be carry-over from other donors' samples. CDR3 nucleotide sequence: TGCAGCGTACAGGGAGGAGGTGAGCAGTTCTTC. This gives the protein CSVQGGGEQFF.